A selection of T cell receptor beta chains follows, all from one sample in a study of monozygotic twins with cystic fibrosis. This table comes from immunoSEQ multiplex PCR, and its TCRdb copy is limited to in-frame clones, with some not included. The sample yields just under 20,000 clones, about 89% seen once. The sample was blood. These TCRs come from a girl aged 2-15 years with cystic fibrosis. Both conserved end residues are part of each CDR3. D genes are given only for firm matches. Only part of the rows carry a size: once, few, many, or a class if the clone is expanded.

d_gene	v_gene	abundance	len	j_gene	CDR3nt	CDR3aa
-	TRBV7-2	-	15	TRBJ2-1	TGTGCCAGCAGCTTAACGGGAATCTCCTACAATGAGCAGTTCTTC	CASSLTGISYNEQFF
-	TRBV27	-	14	TRBJ2-7	TGTGCCAGCAGTTTATCTACAGCGAACTACGAGCAGTACTTC	CASSLSTANYEQYF
-	TRBV18	-	14	TRBJ2-7	TGTGCCAGCTCACCCTCAAAGGGCAGCTACGAGCAGTACTTC	CASSPSKGSYEQYF
-	TRBV28	-	14	TRBJ1-5	TGTGCCACCTTGAGGGGGGGTGACAATCAGCCCCAGCATTTT	CATLRGGDNQPQHF
-	TRBV11-2	-	15	TRBJ1-3	TGTGCCAGCAGAACAGACCCGAACCCTGGAAACACCATATATTTT	CASRTDPNPGNTIYF
-	TRBV7-2	-	15	TRBJ2-7	TGTGCCAGCAGCTCCCAGGGACAAACCTCCTACGAGCAGTACTTC	CASSSQGQTSYEQYF
-	TRBV19	-	13	TRBJ1-2	TGTGCCAGTGCAGGGGCGGTCGGCTATGGCTACACCTTC	CASAGAVGYGYTF
-	TRBV4-3	-	17	TRBJ2-1	TGCGCCAGCAGCCAAGATCCCTGGGACCTATCCTACAATGAGCAGTTCTTC	CASSQDPWDLSYNEQFF
TRBD2	TRBV6-1	-	14	TRBJ2-7	TGTGCCAGCAGCCCCGTTGGGGGGGACTACGAGCAGTACTTC	CASSPVGGDYEQYF
-	TRBV7-9	once	11	TRBJ1-2	TGTGCCATTAACTTCTCCGGTGGCTACACCTTC	CAINFSGGYTF
-	TRBV27	-	16	TRBJ2-3	TGTGCCAGCAGTTTTAGCTGGGACCGTATTACAGATACGCAGTATTTT	CASSFSWDRITDTQYF
-	TRBV6-5	-	14	TRBJ2-1	TGTGCCAGCAGTATTGATAGATTAGTCAATGAGCAGTTCTTC	CASSIDRLVNEQFF
-	TRBV30	-	14	TRBJ1-5	TGTGCCTGGAGTGTAGGCAGGGGTAATCAGCCCCAGCATTTT	CAWSVGRGNQPQHF
-	TRBV28	-	14	TRBJ1-4	TGTGCCAGCAGTCCCCAGCTCAGGGACGAAAAACTGTTTTTT	CASSPQLRDEKLFF
-	TRBV7-8	-	12	TRBJ1-2	TGTGCCAGCAGCTTAGTCAACTATGGCTACACCTTC	CASSLVNYGYTF
-	TRBV30	-	13	TRBJ1-6	TGTGCCTGGGACAGGCCCTTTAATTCACCCCTCCACTTT	CAWDRPFNSPLHF
-	TRBV28	-	16	TRBJ2-6	TGTGCCAGCAGTCCCCTCCCGAGTACTGGGGCCAACGTCCTGACTTTC	CASSPLPSTGANVLTF
TRBD1	TRBV4-1	-	15	TRBJ1-5	TGCGCCAGCAGCCGGACAGGGGATAGCAATCAGCCCCAGCATTTT	CASSRTGDSNQPQHF
-	TRBV7-2	-	15	TRBJ2-6	TGTGCCAGCAGCTCGACCTCTGGTGGGGCCAACGTCCTGACTTTC	CASSSTSGGANVLTF
TRBD1	TRBV6-5	-	12	TRBJ2-1	TGTGCCAGTAGGACAGGGAGCAATGAGCAGTTCTTC	CASRTGSNEQFF
TRBD2	TRBV11-2	-	16	TRBJ2-3	TGTGCCAGCAGCTTACTAGCGGGAGGCACCACAGATACGCAGTATTTT	CASSLLAGGTTDTQYF
-	TRBV11-2	once	14	TRBJ2-2	TGTGCCAGCAGCCCCCAACCACGGGGCGGGGAGCTGTTTTTT	CASSPQPRGGELFF
-	TRBV11-2	-	13	TRBJ1-1	TGTGCCAGCAGCTTAGGGGGGCGCACTGAAGCTTTCTTT	CASSLGGRTEAFF
-	TRBV19	-	14	TRBJ1-5	TGTGCCAGTAGTTCCGACAGAGTCAATCAGCCCCAGCATTTT	CASSSDRVNQPQHF
TRBD1	TRBV11-2	-	13	TRBJ1-1	TGTGCCAGCAGAAGGACAGGGGACACTGAAGCTTTCTTT	CASRRTGDTEAFF
-	TRBV10-3	-	12	TRBJ2-1	TGTGCCATCAGTGAGCAGTACAATGAGCAGTTCTTC	CAISEQYNEQFF
TRBD2	TRBV19	once	16	TRBJ2-3	TGTGCCAGTAGTATAAGTAGCGGGGGGTGGGCAGATACGCAGTATTTT	CASSISSGGWADTQYF
TRBD1	TRBV6-6	once	12	TRBJ1-2	TGTGCCAGCAGTACAGGGGGCCGCGGCTACACCTTC	CASSTGGRGYTF
-	TRBV18	-	14	TRBJ1-1	TGTGCCAGCTCTCAACAGGGTTCCCACACTGAAGCTTTCTTT	CASSQQGSHTEAFF
TRBD2	TRBV11-2	-	16	TRBJ2-7	TGTGCCAGCAGCTTCACCCTAGCGGGGTCGTCCTACGAGCAGTACTTC	CASSFTLAGSSYEQYF
-	TRBV5-6	-	15	TRBJ1-1	TGTGCCAGCAGCTTGACAGGGCATCTCAACACTGAAGCTTTCTTT	CASSLTGHLNTEAFF
TRBD1	TRBV30	-	14	TRBJ1-4	TGTGCCTGGAGTGTAACGGACAGGGGGGAAAAACTGTTTTTT	CAWSVTDRGEKLFF
-	TRBV27	few	15	TRBJ1-4	TGTGCCAGCAGTTCCGCGGGGGCTCGTAGTGAAAAACTGTTTTTT	CASSSAGARSEKLFF
-	TRBV27	-	13	TRBJ2-7	TGTGCCAGCAGTCAGGTATTCTCCTACGAGCAGTACTTC	CASSQVFSYEQYF
-	TRBV28	-	16	TRBJ2-6	TGTGCCAGCAGTCTAGGTCCTTTCTCTGGGGCCAACGTCCTGACTTTC	CASSLGPFSGANVLTF
-	TRBV19	-	14	TRBJ2-7	TGTGCCAGTAGTAAACACCAAGGAGAATACGAGCAGTACTTC	CASSKHQGEYEQYF
-	TRBV19	-	14	TRBJ1-5	TGTGCCAGTAGTATAGGGGGAAGTAATCAGCCCCAGCATTTT	CASSIGGSNQPQHF
TRBD1	TRBV30	-	15	TRBJ1-1	TGTGCCTGGAGTCCAAAAGACAGGGCGAACACTGAAGCTTTCTTT	CAWSPKDRANTEAFF
TRBD2	TRBV30	once	14	TRBJ2-7	TGTGCCTGGAGCCGGGGACTAGCGGATCACGAGCAGTACTTC	CAWSRGLADHEQYF
-	TRBV4-1	once	17	TRBJ2-2	TGCGCCAGCAGCCAAGAGGGGTACAGGGCGAACACCGGGGAGCTGTTTTTT	CASSQEGYRANTGELFF
-	TRBV7-2	-	12	TRBJ1-2	TGTGCCAGCACCCTCCGCGATGGAGGCTACACCTTC	CASTLRDGGYTF
-	TRBV7-2	once	15	TRBJ1-2	TGTGCCAGCAGCTTCAAGGGGCGCGATGACTATGGCTACACCTTC	CASSFKGRDDYGYTF
-	TRBV5-8	-	13	TRBJ1-5	TGTGCCAGCAGGGAACAGGGTACCAAGCCCCAGCATTTT	CASREQGTKPQHF
-	TRBV10-3	-	12	TRBJ1-5	TGTGCCACTCGATCTGAAAGTCAGCCCCAGCATTTT	CATRSESQPQHF
TRBD1	TRBV30	-	13	TRBJ2-5	TGTGCCTGGAGTCTGGACAGGGGGGGGACCCAGTACTTC	CAWSLDRGGTQYF
TRBD1	TRBV18	-	16	TRBJ1-3	TGTGCCAGCTCATCAAGAATCCAGGGGGCTGGAAACACCATATATTTT	CASSSRIQGAGNTIYF
-	TRBV7-9	-	12	TRBJ2-5	TGTGCCAGCAGCTCCGGCCAAGAGACCCAGTACTTC	CASSSGQETQYF
-	TRBV11-3	-	14	TRBJ2-1	TGTGCCAGCAGCTCGGACCAAGAGGGCAATGAGCAGTTCTTC	CASSSDQEGNEQFF
TRBD2	TRBV5-8	-	17	TRBJ2-5	TGTGCCAGCAGCCCCCTCACCCGGACTAGCGGGGTTGAGACCCAGTACTTC	CASSPLTRTSGVETQYF
-	TRBV10-1	-	15	TRBJ1-6	TGCGCCAGCAGTGATAACAGGGAGAAGGATTCACCCCTCCACTTT	CASSDNREKDSPLHF
-	TRBV11-2	-	15	TRBJ2-7	TGTGCCAGCAGCTTTGAGTCAGGACAGACCTACGAGCAGTACTTC	CASSFESGQTYEQYF
-	TRBV19	-	14	TRBJ1-5	TGTGCCAGTAGTAACGCCGATAGCAATCAGCCCCAGCATTTT	CASSNADSNQPQHF
TRBD1	TRBV15	-	16	TRBJ1-4	TGTGCCACCAGCAGAGATACAGGGGCCGGTAATGAAAAACTGTTTTTT	CATSRDTGAGNEKLFF
-	TRBV7-2	-	13	TRBJ2-3	TGTGCCAGCAGCTTATATCTAGGTGATACGCAGTATTTT	CASSLYLGDTQYF